The source of this TCR beta chain is a study of T cell repertoires in cytomegalovirus infection. Concerning this clonotype: The target antigen is unknown.

Using its own MiXCR run on the reads, TCRdb lists one record per CDR3 protein. The profile shows 150,000 to 200,000 distinct CDR3 sequences, approximately 21% of them singletons. With V trimmed by 5 bases and J by 4 bases, 8 bases remained unmatched. The CDR3 length is 16 residues. The germline V gene has CDR1 SEHNR and CDR2 FQNEAQ (reference sequence). The receptor's source is a human donor in good health (CMV status not recorded). Some clones in this sample may be carry-over from other donors' samples. The sequencing used CD8+ T cells from cultured PBMCs, collected from culture after CMV antigen stimulation. The J gene is TRBJ2-7, the V gene TRBV7-9, with TRBD2 matching over 13 bases. CDR3 amino acids: CASSGGWTSGSYEQYF. DNA for the CDR3: TGTGCCAGCAGCGGAGGTTGGACTAGCGGGAGTTACGAGCAGTACTTC.